This T cell receptor (beta chain) was recovered during a study of neurological immune-mediated disorders. In Maryland, USA, blood bank volunteers were the healthy controls. TCRdb ran MiXCR on the 5' RACE reads and lists one entry per CDR3 protein. The table has 84,000 or so distinct CDR3 sequences, 10% seen once. Germline values: CDR1 SQVTM, CDR2 ANQGSEA. V lost 6 bases and J lost 5, with 24 bases in between. The CDR3 is made up of 16 amino acids. The origin of this receptor is a man between 35 and 55 years old in good health. Specimen: PBMCs. This chain joins TRBV29-1 and TRBJ2-3; tentatively, D is TRBD1 or TRBD2 (6 bases each). CDR3 protein: CSVEGVFSGALDTQYF. CDR3 DNA sequence: TGCAGCGTCGAGGGGGTTTTTAGCGGTGCCCTAGATACGCAGTATTTT.